This T cell receptor beta chain was identified during a study of cytomegalovirus exposure and HLA in healthy donors (dated by TCRdb to about 2017). Broadly, across the study: An earlier analysis of some 500 of the donors reported 276 Gb of sequence data and 117 million unique TCR beta sequences from about 200 million T cells. An early release covering over 500 HLA-typed donors comprised about 300 gigabases of sequencing data and 85 million to 100 million unique TCR sequences. Of the 300 to 450 genotyped donors, over 80% were placed in the genetic ancestry cluster associated with self-reported Caucasian donors. The study aimed to test whether signatures of past pathogen exposure could be identified by cataloging public T cell receptors. Using immunosequencing, the study profiled T cell repertoires from roughly 650 subjects and related those repertoires to cytomegalovirus serostatus. Besides the first cohort of 550 to 750 subjects, a separate validation cohort made up of around 120 different subjects was used. The study combined high-throughput TCR immunosequencing, statistical association of individual TCRs with disease status, and machine learning to predict cytomegalovirus infection status. A later analysis re-analyzed previously published TCR beta repertoires from 666 donors and added high-resolution HLA genotyping to study TCR occurrence patterns. The later analysis used no new phenotypic data to find candidate immune exposures, relying instead on TCR beta sequences and their occurrence across donors. An earlier analysis of about 600 of the donors used high-throughput TCR beta sequencing to judge whether each TCR beta V gene segment behaved as functional or pseudogenic. Donor age, sex, ethnicity and CMV serostatus were compiled alongside the repertoire data. In a later genetic analysis, genome-wide SNP genotypes for about 55% of the roughly 700 donors were used, and that subset was treated as a discovery cohort. All discovery cohort repertoires had been generated on a single sequencing platform. HLA typing covered class I and class II loci at four-digit resolution. The number of donors typed differed by locus, with roughly 620-630 for A, B, C, DRB1 and DQB1, around 500 for DQA1, over 600 for DPA1, and over 400 for DPB1. Four to six DR-DQ haplotypes were handled as single units for association and clustering, since linkage in the cohort was strong. Across 398 genotyped donors of the cohort, an average of roughly 250,000 unique TCR beta nucleotide sequences per donor were sequenced, and roughly 20% of those sequences were non-productive. The study at large found these results: For the cohort, immune exposure information was limited to CMV serostatus. A further reported finding was that TCR beta sequences accurately predicted the HLA-A and HLA-B alleles for most subjects in the first cohort. Around 16 rarely observed V segments, including chromosome 9 orphons, were excluded from the earlier analysis of approximately 500 of the donors because counts were too low. According to the authors, the approach could potentially be generalized to other disease states and immunological phenotypes. When HLA alleles, especially DR and DQ, strongly co-occurred, TCR associations were difficult to assign to individual alleles. A few of the identified cytomegalovirus-associated TCR beta chains were confirmed in vitro to be specific for cytomegalovirus antigens. In the study, about 150 TCR beta chains were listed as associated with cytomegalovirus. Most TCR sequences were observed very rarely across donors, whereas some public TCRs were present in many individuals. The 87-base-pair reads could not distinguish some IMGT-functional V segments, including TRBV6-2 and TRBV6-3, so those segments were excluded. Because HLA typing was missing for some donors at each locus, association tests included only the typed subset. In both the original and validation cohorts, the classifier was reported to diagnose cytomegalovirus status with high specificity and sensitivity. In a later analysis, HLA-associated TCR beta chains showed more clonal expansion and lower generation probabilities than non-associated chains that were equally common. In this cohort, only TCR beta chains were sequenced, and detectable features were limited by the absence of alpha or paired-chain data. According to a later analysis, TCR association rates differed among HLA loci, with DRB1 alleles showing the most associated TCRs and HLA-C alleles showing the fewest. In a later analysis, most CMV-associated TCR beta chains were found to appear HLA-restricted, with HLA associations seemingly driven largely by CMV exposure. Correlated functional status among segregating V segments might be attributable to linkage disequilibrium, but an unknown experimental factor could not be ruled out. Several of the top co-occurrence clusters appeared to be linked to parvovirus B19, influenza, CMV and Epstein-Barr virus, according to a later analysis. A later genetic analysis associated a missense DCLRE1C variant with V-gene and J-gene trimming of TCR beta chains, and an independent cohort replicated the association. A later genetic analysis reported fewer N-insertions in productive TCRs among donors in an Asian-associated ancestry cluster than the roughly 700-donor mean. An earlier analysis of approximately 600 of the donors showed that most TCR beta V segments appeared in productive rearrangements either about 87% or about 30% of the time, which broadly matched IMGT annotations. In a later analysis, some 18,000 TCR beta sequences were associated with specific HLA alleles at a false discovery rate of 0.05. The sequencing pipeline was judged likely to have produced a cluster of highly shared sequence variants as a technical artifact. Presence/absence analyses assumed roughly uniform sequencing depth across donors, an assumption that may not hold.

About this clone itself: Its recognized antigen is unknown. Per-base quality was not reported, and no clone a single base away is much larger than it.

The germline V gene specifies SGHTA as CDR1 and FQGNSA as CDR2. The CDR3, cysteine through phenylalanine, is 15 amino acids long. Just the 45-base CDR3 DNA is kept, in frame starting at base 1. V has 5 bases trimmed and J has 6 bases trimmed; junction bases matching no gene number 9. The cohort was made up of hundreds of healthy bone marrow donors. Cohort members were all nominally healthy when sampled, although unrecorded immune exposures were likely present. The donor was CMV seropositive and was included in the group of 250 to 350 seropositive cohort members. A peripheral blood sample was collected from each donor, and TCR beta sequencing was performed on peripheral blood mononuclear cells. Genomic DNA was extracted from the blood cell samples with the Qiagen DNeasy Blood Extraction Kit. Library preparation used the immunoSEQ multiplex PCR assay. For the multiplex PCR, a mixture combining 60 forward primers for TCR Vbeta segments and 13 reverse primers for TCR Jbeta segments was used. The CDR3 region of rearranged TCR beta genes was amplified from genomic DNA with a multiplex PCR assay. The Illumina HiSeq System was used to sequence the amplified TCR beta libraries as 87-base-pair reads. The paper's processing steps were these. In a later analysis, tens of millions of unique TCR beta chains were counted across the 500 to 850 repertoires, and about 10 million of these chains were shared by at least two donors. To remove PCR and sequencing errors, raw reads were error-corrected and collapsed into unique sequences using a nearest-neighbor algorithm that merged closely related sequences. CDR3 sequences were aligned to IMGT reference sequences to assign V, D and J gene segments. For a sequence to be retained, a match of at least six nucleotides was required to both a V gene segment and a J gene segment. Rearrangements were called productive when the CDR3 lacked stop codons and stayed in frame with V and J; all others were non-productive. Following IMGT convention, CDR3 was defined as the stretch from the second conserved V-encoded cysteine up to the conserved J-encoded phenylalanine. The earlier analysis of about 560 of the donors excluded any sequence lacking an unambiguous match to a single V gene segment. An earlier analysis of 450 to 650 of the donors called V segments functional above 56.7% productive rearrangements and segregating when the between-donor standard deviation exceeded 5%. To diagnose cytomegalovirus status from the catalog of TCR beta chain sequences, a statistical classification framework was built. V and J gene assignment, in a later analysis, came from comparing TCR nucleotide sequences with IMGT/GENE-DB human TR gene sequences. In a later analysis, CDR3 sequences and most-parsimonious VDJ recombination scenarios were assigned using the TCRdist pipeline. A later analysis defined each TCR beta chain by its CDR3 amino acid sequence plus V-gene family, and excluded reads lacking a unique V-gene family. To address suspected cross-contamination and a sequencing artifact, a later analysis removed 550 to 750 highly shared, low-generation-probability nucleotide sequences. In a later analysis, a clonal expansion index for each public chain was calculated from normalized within-repertoire ranks of inferred template counts. Generation probabilities in a later analysis came from a VDJ recombination model fitted to out-of-frame rearrangements, and those results were checked against IGoR. In a later analysis, TCR-TCR, TCR-HLA and TCR-CMV co-occurrence was scored with hypergeometric tests, and a repertoire-size bias correction was applied to TCR pairs. A later analysis estimated false discovery rates by permuting HLA or CMV assignments 20 times. A later analysis grouped co-occurring TCRs with DBSCAN, adding TCRdist sequence similarity when clustering within HLA-allele-positive subsets. For co-occurrence clustering, repertoires with fewer than 30,000 or more than 120,000 public chains were excluded, along with four to six repertoires with anomalous nucleotide sharing. TCRdb holds this immuneACCESS table with in-frame rearrangements only. Some clones are missing; in checked studies, unresolved V genes explain under half, and the rest has no known cause. From that table come the V and J calls and clone size; the DNA was used to work out D and trimming. The sample contains roughly 69,000 clones, roughly two thirds of them found a single time. About 14% of the sample is held by the ten biggest clonotypes.

Recombination joined TRBV7-2 with TRBJ2-5, and 10 junction bases match TRBD1. The clonotype was recovered from a male donor in good health and CMV-seropositive. The sequenced sample was PBMCs. The sequence in DNA is TGTGCCAGCAGCGCGAAGGGACAGGGGACAAAGACCCAGTACTTC. Translated, this is CASSAKGQGTKTQYF.